This T cell receptor (beta chain) came from a study of Tregs in tolerant kidney transplant recipients. Assay: immunoSEQ multiplex PCR; the TCRdb copy retains only in-frame clones and omits some. The sample has roughly 50,000 clones. Germline V gene lookup returns CDR1 GTSNPN and CDR2 SVGIG (reference sequence). V lost 4 bases, J lost 4 bases, and 17 bases lay in between. CDR3 size: 15 residues. Thawed PBMCs were FACS-sorted into unstimulated CD4+CD25+CD127- regulatory T cells, CD4+CD25- non-regulatory cells, CD4 and CD8 cells. Note on this clone: Sequencing ends 3 residues short of the CDR3 end; the germline J gene provides the rest.

J is TRBJ2-1 and V is TRBV30; possibly TRBD2 for D (6 bases). Sequencing used CD4+ T cells from blood, obtained before the transplant. The source of this sequence is a human donor who received a combined kidney and bone marrow transplant. The CDR3 bases that were read are TGTGCCTGGAATGGTTTGGCGGGAAAGTACAATGAG. It is translated as CAWNGLAGKYNE. The CDR3 in full is CAWNGLAGKYNEQFF.